The 28 T cell receptor beta chains listed next were all sequenced from one sample in a study of cytomegalovirus exposure and HLA in healthy donors. PCR amplification relied on 60 Vbeta primers (plus 13 Jbeta primers). Profiling relied on immunoSEQ multiplex PCR, and the TCRdb table lists in-frame clones only, not all of them. Of approximately 100,000 clones in the sample, 70% were seen once. The sample taken for sequencing was PBMCs. These receptors all come from a man between 35 and 55 years old in good health and CMV-seropositive.

This clone was picked up one time. The chain has TRBV6-6 and TRBJ1-2; D is perhaps TRBD1 (5 bases). V lost 6 bases and J 4 bases, leaving 15 bases between the germline ends. The germline gives CDR1 MNHNY, CDR2 SVGAGI (reference sequence). The CDR3 loop spans 14 amino acids. The CDR3 region is CASRAEGVSYGYTF. CDR3 nucleotides: TGTGCCAGCAGGGCAGAAGGGGTCAGCTATGGCTACACCTTC.

The rearrangement uses TRBV13 and TRBJ2-7, with D possibly being TRBD2 (6 bases). Trimming pared 5 bases from V and 3 bases from J, leaving 17 bases between. CDR3 length: 15 amino acids. Germline CDR1 and CDR2: PRHDT and FYEKMQ (reference sequence). CDR3: CASSDRSPSDYEQYV. The CDR3 nucleotides are TGTGCCAGCAGCGATAGGTCCCCTAGCGACTACGAGCAGTACGTC.

This clone was detected once. The V call is TRBV30, the J call TRBJ2-3, with 13 positions matching TRBD2. This CDR3 is built from 16 residues. Germline-derived CDR1 and CDR2 are GTSNPN and SVGIG (reference sequence). The V and J ends lost 1 base and 10 bases, in that order; junction bases with no gene match: 11. The chain's CDR3 is CAWSANTGLAGYPQYF. DNA of the CDR3: TGTGCCTGGAGTGCCAACACGGGACTAGCGGGATATCCGCAGTATTTT.

The chain couples TRBV7-2 to TRBJ1-3; D may be TRBD1 (5 bases). The V end lost 5 bases, the J end lost 4 bases, and 12 bases lay between the germline ends. The CDR3 loop spans 14 amino acids. CDR1 is SGHTA and CDR2 is FQGNSA in the germline V gene. The chain's CDR3 is CASSPRQFGNTIYF. In nucleotides, the CDR3 is TGTGCCAGCAGCCCTCGACAGTTCGGAAACACCATATATTTT.

V gene TRBV14 combines with J gene TRBJ1-2, with no clear D. The V end was cut by 3 bases, the J end by 5 bases, with 13 bases between. Germline CDR1 and CDR2: SGHDN and FVKESK. This CDR3 comprises 14 residues. The CDR3 spells CASSQAGSAYGYTF. The CDR3, as DNA: TGTGCCAGCAGCCAGGCGGGATCAGCGTATGGCTACACCTTC.

The genes are TRBV19 and TRBJ2-3; TRBD2 matches at 13 bases. The CDR3 extends over 15 amino acids. The trim removed 1 base at V and 8 bases at J, leaving 3 bases unmatched. Germline CDR1 and CDR2: LNHDA and SQIVND (reference sequence). The CDR3 DNA sequence: TGTGCCAGTAGTATAGCGGGACTAGCGGGAAGTACGCAGTATTTT. Protein: CASSIAGLAGSTQYF.

This clone appeared once. CDR3 in DNA: TGCGCCAGCAGCTTGGCGCCAGGGAATAACTATGGCTACACCTTC. This sequence encodes CASSLAPGNNYGYTF. V and J are TRBV5-1 and TRBJ1-2, with D perhaps TRBD1 (5 bases). The V and J ends lost 0 bases and 1 base respectively, with 10 bases between them. The CDR3 consists of 15 residues. The germline gives CDR1 SGHRS, CDR2 YFSETQ.

This chain uses TRBV7-8 with TRBJ2-5; the D gene is possibly TRBD2 (6 bases). Germline loops: CDR1 SGHVS, CDR2 FQNEAQ. Trimming left V 2 bases short and J 4 bases short, with 11 bases between. This CDR3 has 14 residues. The CDR3 sequence is CASSLNPRGETQYF. Here the CDR3 DNA reads TGTGCCAGCAGCTTAAATCCGCGGGGAGAGACCCAGTACTTC.

The gene calls are TRBV5-1 and TRBJ2-3; D might be TRBD1 (6 bases). CDR3 length: 16 amino acids. V shed 7 bases and J shed 4 bases, with 22 bases lying between them. Germline values: CDR1 SGHRS, CDR2 YFSETQ. The CDR3 region has the DNA TGCGCCAGCGTAGAAAGGGGGAGCATTGAATCAGATACGCAGTATTTT. Its translation: CASVERGSIESDTQYF. Filled out from reference TRBV5-1 and TRBJ2-3, the complete variable domain reads KAGVTQTPRYLIKTRGQQVTLSCSPISGHRSVSWYQQTPGQGLQFLFEYFSETQRNKGNFPGRFSGRQFSNSRSEMNVSTLELGDSALYLCASVERGSIESDTQYFGPGTRLTVL.

The rearrangement joins TRBV6-1 to TRBJ2-7; TRBD1 aligns across 9 bases. The junction had 2 bases not matched to a gene; V was cut back by 7 bases and J by 4 bases. CDR3 length: 12 amino acids. Per the germline V gene, CDR1 is MNHNS and CDR2 is SASEGT. The CDR3 DNA reads TGTGCCAGCAAACAGGGGGCATACGAGCAGTACGTC. Protein: CASKQGAYEQYV.

The chain recombines TRBV6-5 with TRBJ1-2, with D uncertain. V shed 0 bases and J shed 8 bases, with 10 bases lying between them. Germline V gene lookup returns CDR1 MNHEY and CDR2 SVGAGI. The CDR3 extends over 13 amino acids. This CDR3 is CASSYSVGWGYTF. The CDR3 nucleotides read TGTGCCAGCAGTTACTCGGTCGGTTGGGGCTACACCTTC.

This clone was recorded a few times. The V gene is TRBV9, the J gene TRBJ2-5; 10 bases are a match to TRBD1. The CDR3 covers 13 residues. V lost 3 bases, J lost 6 bases, and 2 bases stayed unmatched. Germline V gene sequence: CDR1 SGDLS, CDR2 YYNGEE. CDR3 bases: TGTGCCAGCAGCGGGACAGGGGGGCAGACCCAGTACTTC. Translation gives CASSGTGGQTQYF.

The chain couples TRBV6-1 to TRBJ2-5, with D maybe TRBD1 (6 bases). Germline V CDR1 and CDR2: MNHNS, SASEGT. The V end lost 3 bases, the J end lost 12 bases, and 8 bases lay between the germline ends. This CDR3 is built from 10 residues. The CDR3 nucleotides read TGTGCCAGCAGTGACCGGGACAAGTACTTC. Amino acids: CASSDRDKYF.

The chain is built from TRBV5-1 and TRBJ2-7, with D unresolved. The CDR3 is made up of 13 amino acids. Deletions cut 0 bases from V and 6 bases from J, with 10 bases between. Germline V lookup: CDR1 SGHRS, CDR2 YFSETQ. In DNA, the CDR3 is TGCGCCAGCAGCTTGGCCCCAGGCAGCGAGCAGTACTTC. Its protein is CASSLAPGSEQYF.

This sequence joins TRBV27 and TRBJ2-5; D remains unclear. V was pared by 6 bases and J by 4 bases, with 9 bases between. CDR3 length: 12 residues. The germline V gene encodes CDR1 MNHEY and CDR2 SMNVEV (reference sequence). The CDR3 DNA is TGTGCCAGCAGGGCCGACACAGAGACCCAGTACTTC. Translating gives CASRADTETQYF.

The chain is built from TRBV30 and TRBJ2-1; the match to TRBD2 covers 11 bases. V dropped 1 base and J dropped 4; count of bases not matched to a gene: 3. The CDR3 contains 15 residues. The germline CDR1 and CDR2 sequences are GTSNPN and SVGIG (reference sequence). The CDR3 loop is CAWSATSGGYNEQFF. CDR3 bases: TGTGCCTGGAGTGCTACTAGCGGGGGTTACAATGAGCAGTTCTTC.

V is TRBV11-2 and J is TRBJ1-1; possibly TRBD1 for D (6 bases). V was trimmed by 5 bases and J by 10 bases, leaving 14 bases between them. Germline V gives CDR1 SGHAT, CDR2 FQNNGV. This CDR3 contains 12 residues. CDR3 sequence reads: CASSQDGGAAFF. CDR3 sequence (DNA): TGTGCCAGCAGCCAAGATGGGGGGGCAGCTTTCTTT. Based on the CDR3 plus reference TRBV11-2 and TRBJ1-1, the full variable domain is EAGVAQSPRYKIIEKRQSVAFWCNPISGHATLYWYQQILGQGPKLLIQFQNNGVVDDSQLPKDRFSAERLKGVDSTLKIQPAKLEDSAVYLCASSQDGGAAFFGQGTRLTVV.

The rearrangement uses TRBV19 and TRBJ2-3, with D perhaps matching TRBD2 (6 bases). The CDR3 totals 13 residues. The germline V and J ends were trimmed by 7 bases and 3 bases, with 11 bases remaining between them. From germline, CDR1 is LNHDA and CDR2 SQIVND (reference sequence). CDR3 amino acids: CASTTRGTDTQYF. Written as DNA, the CDR3 is TGTGCCAGTACGACCCGGGGGACAGATACGCAGTATTTT.

The J gene is TRBJ2-7, the V gene TRBV21-1; the table's D call, TRBD1, has no DNA check behind it. TRBV21-1 is a documented pseudogene. This CDR3 region has 17 residues. The CDR3 DNA reads TGTGCCAGCAGCAAACTGGACGGGACATTGGCCACCTACGAGCAGTACGTC. This sequence encodes CASSKLDGTLATYEQYV.

This chain uses TRBV30 with TRBJ1-5; TRBD1 matches at 8 bases. With 2 bases clipped from V and 6 bases from J, the junction kept 3 bases outside the gene matches. This CDR3 spans 13 amino acids. Germline-derived CDR1 and CDR2 are GTSNPN and SVGIG (reference sequence). The CDR3 bases are TGTGCCTGGAGTCAGGGGGCAGGTCAGCCCCAGCATTTT. The encoded protein is CAWSQGAGQPQHF.

This clone was found a few times. The chain recombines TRBV6-1 with TRBJ2-7, with a tentative D call TRBD2 (6 bases). CDR1 MNHNS and CDR2 SASEGT come from the germline V gene. Trimming left V 6 bases short and J 11 bases short, with 17 bases between. This CDR3 has 12 amino acids. The CDR3 sequence is CASRGGGRWEYV. CDR3 nucleotides: TGTGCCAGCAGGGGAGGTGGGAGGTGGGAGTACGTC.

V usage is TRBV6-5 and J usage is TRBJ1-5; D gene ambiguous. This CDR3 contains 14 residues. In germline, CDR1 is MNHEY, CDR2 SVGAGI. Trimming stripped 7 bases from V and 6 bases from J, with 16 bases between. The CDR3 coding sequence is TGTGCCAGCAAAGAAGGAGGGTCGGGTCAGCCCCAGCATTTT. Residues: CASKEGGSGQPQHF.

Remarks on this clone: Distinct nucleotide sequences in the sample also encode this CDR3. This chain joins TRBV6-1 and TRBJ2-1; 9 nucleotides line up with TRBD2. The germline gives CDR1 MNHNS, CDR2 SASEGT. The CDR3 totals 15 residues. V gave up 5 bases and J gave up 0 bases; unmatched junction bases: 2. The CDR3 DNA reads as TGTGCCAGCAGTCTAGCGGGGAACTCCTACAATGAGCAGTTCTTC. Its translation is CASSLAGNSYNEQFF.

CDR3 DNA sequence: TGTGCCTGGAGGACCGGGACAGGGCTCTGGGAGACCCAGTACTTC. This translates into CAWRTGTGLWETQYF. This chain connects TRBV30 to TRBJ2-5; TRBD1 matches 9 bases. There are 15 residues in the CDR3. V lost 3 bases to trimming and J lost 5 bases; unmatched junction nucleotides: 10. Per the germline V gene, CDR1 is GTSNPN and CDR2 is SVGIG (reference sequence).

This sequence joins TRBV6-5 and TRBJ1-1, with 9 nucleotides matching TRBD1. The germline gives CDR1 MNHEY, CDR2 SVGAGI. Losses at the gene ends were 8 bases for V and 5 bases for J; bases not matched to a gene: 9. CDR3 length: 14 amino acids. CDR3 bases: TGTGCCAGCTCAGGGGACAGGGAGGTTACTGAAGCTTTCTTT. Protein: CASSGDREVTEAFF.

This rearrangement joins TRBV25-1 to TRBJ1-1; D remains unclear. V was pared by 3 bases and J by 4 bases, with 12 bases between. Germline assignment: CDR1 MGHDK and CDR2 SYGVNS. This CDR3 contains 14 residues. CDR3 nucleotide sequence: TGTGCCAGCAGTGAGATTGAACAGCTCACTGAAGCTTTCTTT. This sequence encodes CASSEIEQLTEAFF. Variable domain in full (rest from reference TRBV25-1 and TRBJ1-1): EADIYQTPRYLVIGTGKKITLECSQTMGHDKMYWYQQDPGMELHLIHYSYGVNSTEKGDLSSESTVSRIRTEHFPLTLESARPSHTSQYLCASSEIEQLTEAFFGQGTRLTVV.

The chain is built from TRBV30 and TRBJ2-1, with TRBD2 as a possible D gene (5 bases). CDR1 and CDR2 from the germline V gene are GTSNPN and SVGIG (reference sequence). Trimming took 5 bases from V and 8 from J, leaving 13 bases between them. CDR3 length equals 12 residues. The CDR3 is CAWGQAGDEQFF. The DNA of the CDR3 is TGTGCCTGGGGTCAGGCCGGGGATGAGCAGTTCTTC.

This clone appeared a few times. CDR3 nucleotide sequence: TGTGCCAGTAGGGCTTACACTGAAGCTTTCTTT. Amino acids: CASRAYTEAFF. The chain has TRBV19 and TRBJ1-1, with D unresolved. CDR1 and CDR2 (germline): LNHDA, SQIVND (reference sequence). This CDR3 spans 11 amino acids. V lost 6 bases and J 3 bases, leaving 5 bases between the germline ends.